The 11 T cell receptor beta chains below were found in one sample sequenced in a study of blood T cell repertoires in COVID-19. The protocol was immunoSEQ multiplex PCR, while the TCRdb copy is restricted to in-frame clones and leaves out a portion. The sample carries around 300,000 clones, around 87% recorded once. Sequences were obtained from peripheral blood. The receptors were gathered from a woman between 25 and 40 years old who had recovered from COVID-19.

The rearrangement links TRBV5-1 to TRBJ1-1; 8 bases agree with TRBD1. J gave up 4 bases and V 1 base, and 9 bases lay outside the gene matches. The CDR3 runs to 16 residues. Per the germline V gene, CDR1 is SGHRS and CDR2 is YFSETQ. The CDR3: CASSLTPGGMGTEAFF. In DNA, the CDR3 is TGCGCCAGCAGCTTGACCCCAGGGGGCATGGGCACTGAAGCTTTCTTT.

The chain joins TRBV7-9 to TRBJ2-3, with D possibly TRBD2 on 5 matching bases. V shed 7 bases and J shed 0 bases, with 14 bases lying between them. The CDR3 is made up of 15 amino acids. From germline, CDR1 is SEHNR and CDR2 FQNEAQ (reference sequence). This chain's CDR3 is CASIQQAESTDTQYF. CDR3 nucleotide sequence: TGTGCCAGCATTCAGCAAGCGGAGAGCACAGATACGCAGTATTTT.

The rearrangement links TRBV27 to TRBJ2-5, with 11 bases aligning to TRBD2. Germline assignment: CDR1 MNHEY and CDR2 SMNVEV (reference sequence). The CDR3 contains 15 residues. Trimming took 6 bases from V and 2 from J; bases not matched to a gene: 5. The CDR3 region is CASRQLAGVQETQYF. The CDR3 region has the DNA TGTGCCAGCAGGCAACTAGCGGGAGTGCAAGAGACCCAGTACTTC.

This chain uses TRBV5-6 with TRBJ2-7; unclear D gene. The CDR3 covers 14 residues. Germline V gene data show CDR1 as SGHDT and CDR2 as YYEEEE. V lost 4 bases and J lost 2, with 13 bases in between. The CDR3 loop reads CASSRRPPPYEQYF. CDR3 DNA: TGTGCCAGCAGCCGGCGGCCACCACCCTACGAGCAGTACTTC.

The chain uses TRBV27 and TRBJ2-5; 7 bases line up with TRBD1. V lost 3 bases to trimming and J lost 5 bases; unmatched junction nucleotides: 3. This CDR3 is 13 amino acids long. Germline V gene data show CDR1 as MNHEY and CDR2 as SMNVEV (reference sequence). The CDR3: CASSFPDRETQYF. CDR3 in DNA: TGTGCCAGCAGTTTTCCGGACAGGGAGACCCAGTACTTC.

The rearrangement joins TRBV23-1 to TRBJ2-7, with D unresolved. TRBV23-1 counts as an open reading frame of uncertain function. This CDR3 comprises 13 residues. The V end was cut by 4 bases, the J end by 3 bases, with 10 bases between. Here the CDR3 reads CASSPLLRYEQYF. The CDR3 nucleotides read TGCGCCAGCAGTCCACTCTTGCGCTACGAGCAGTACTTC.

The rearrangement links TRBV29-1 to TRBJ2-1, with D unclear. Germline CDR1 and CDR2: SQVTM and ANQGSEA. Trimming removed 0 bases from V and 4 bases from J, with 10 bases in between. The CDR3 is 14 amino acids. The CDR3: CSVEDLKEYNEQFF. In DNA form, the CDR3 reads TGCAGCGTTGAAGATCTAAAAGAGTACAATGAGCAGTTCTTC.

The chain uses TRBV29-1 and TRBJ2-1, with 11 bases lining up with TRBD2. The CDR3 covers 16 residues. Germline V lookup: CDR1 SQVTM, CDR2 ANQGSEA. V lost 3 bases and J lost 0; bases outside the gene matches: 4. This chain's CDR3 is CSVDGTSGHSYNEQFF. The DNA of the CDR3 is TGCAGCGTTGACGGGACTAGCGGCCACTCCTACAATGAGCAGTTCTTC.

The chain has TRBV19 and TRBJ1-2; 8 bases are a match to TRBD1. From germline, CDR1 is LNHDA and CDR2 SQIVND (reference sequence). With V trimmed by 4 bases and J by 8 bases, 9 bases remained unmatched. This CDR3 spans 14 amino acids. The CDR3 region has the DNA TGTGCCAGTAGTAGCACGCAGGGGGCAGAAGGCTACACCTTC. Its translation: CASSSTQGAEGYTF.

V and J are TRBV6-5 and TRBJ1-6; no clear D gene. The CDR3 loop spans 14 amino acids. V lost 7 bases and J lost 9, with 16 bases in between. Germline CDR1 is MNHEY and CDR2 is SVGAGI. The CDR3 coding sequence is TGTGCCAGCACCTTAGACCCTGGCGGTTCACCCCTCCACTTT. Translation gives CASTLDPGGSPLHF.

This chain joins TRBV5-1 and TRBJ2-7, with D tentatively TRBD1 (7 bases). The CDR3 has 14 residues. The V end lost 4 bases, the J end lost 4 bases, and 15 bases lay between the germline ends. Germline V gene sequence: CDR1 SGHRS, CDR2 YFSETQ. The CDR3 coding sequence is TGCGCCAGCAGCCGCGGGACAGCGGGTTACGAGCAGTACTTC. It yields the protein CASSRGTAGYEQYF.